This TCR beta chain was profiled in a study of blood T cells in healthy people across ages. General observations from the study: Greater diversity and more naive CD4+ cells were seen in long-lived donors than in aged donors. The percentage of naive T cells correlated strongly with TCR beta diversity.

Using a J-beta primer mix together with a sample-barcoded 5' primer, a second PCR was run for roughly 6 to 12 cycles. The authors tagged each cDNA molecule using a template-switch adaptor with 12 random nucleotides. TCRdb analysed the 5' RACE reads with MiXCR anew, one entry per CDR3 protein. The sample carries hundreds of thousands of distinct CDR3 sequences, around 48% recorded once. For this clonotype: Its cognate antigen is unknown.

This CDR3 has 15 residues. Germline V gives CDR1 LNHDA, CDR2 SQIVND (reference sequence). V dropped 5 bases and J dropped 2 bases, with 15 bases sitting between them. The clonotype originates from a woman aged 60-75 years in good health. The chain links TRBV19 to TRBJ2-5; a possible D gene is TRBD1 (6 bases). What was sequenced was blood. CDR3 in amino acids: CASSRGGDRQETQYF. The CDR3 DNA follows: TGTGCCAGTAGTCGAGGGGGAGACAGGCAAGAGACCCAGTACTTC.